Below, 6 T cell receptor beta chains from the same sample are listed, as sequenced in a study of Ad26.COV2.S vaccination and SARS-CoV-2 variants. Indicated treatment: over 15 received Ad26.COV2.S at low or high dose, single or two shots; about 5 received placebo; per-sample allocation not given. At day 63 after the first vaccine or placebo injection, samples were drawn. Method: immunoSEQ multiplex PCR; TCRdb's copy keeps in-frame clones and lacks some. Of 440,000 or so clones in the sample, about 90% were seen once. The material sequenced was peripheral blood, taken in a trial of Ad26.COV2.S vaccine versus placebo. Every receptor here comes from a person between 18 and 65 years old who received the Ad26.COV2.S COVID-19 vaccine or a placebo.

In its sample, this clone was seen a few times. V and J are TRBV10-3 and TRBJ1-4, with D maybe TRBD1 (6 bases). Germline V lookup: CDR1 ENHRY, CDR2 SYGVKD. The germline V and J ends were trimmed by 10 bases and 4 bases, with 13 bases remaining between them. The CDR3 has 13 amino acids. In DNA, the CDR3 is TGTGCCAGCGCAGGGACACTTAATGAAAAACTGTTTTTT. Protein product: CASAGTLNEKLFF.

CDR3 sequence: CSAIGSTEAFF. Written as DNA, the CDR3 is TGCAGTGCTATAGGGAGCACTGAAGCTTTCTTT. The gene calls are TRBV20-1 and TRBJ1-1, with D uncertain. The CDR3 covers 11 residues. Per germline, CDR1 DFQATT and CDR2 SNEGSKA (reference sequence). With 4 bases removed from V and 4 bases from J, the gap between germline ends came to 7 bases.

The chain recombines TRBV2 with TRBJ1-5, with D possibly being TRBD1 (5 bases). CDR1 and CDR2 from the germline V gene are SNHLY and FYNNEI. The V and J ends lost 7 bases and 0 bases respectively, with 7 bases between them. This CDR3 has 13 residues. The CDR3 spells CASTGDSNQPQHF. DNA for the CDR3: TGTGCCAGCACGGGGGATAGCAATCAGCCCCAGCATTTT.

The chain employs TRBV5-6 and TRBJ2-5, with D possibly TRBD2 on 5 matching bases. This CDR3 is 13 amino acids long. Deletions cut 1 base from V and 4 bases from J, with 8 bases between. CDR1 and CDR2 (germline): SGHDT, YYEEEE. CDR3 nucleotide sequence: TGTGCCAGCAGCTTGTTTGGAGGAGAGACCCAGTACTTC. Translating gives CASSLFGGETQYF.

V is TRBV19 and J is TRBJ1-2; no definite D call. Germline loops: CDR1 LNHDA, CDR2 SQIVND (reference sequence). The CDR3 is made up of 13 amino acids. V dropped 5 bases and J dropped 7 bases, with 14 bases sitting between them. In DNA, the CDR3 is TGTGCCAGTAGTCCCTCGGGAGCCGGTGGCTACACCTTC. This translates into CASSPSGAGGYTF.

The rearrangement links TRBV13 to TRBJ2-7; TRBD2 agrees at 7 bases. CDR1 and CDR2 (germline): PRHDT, FYEKMQ (reference sequence). There are 14 residues in the CDR3. The J segment lost 1 base and the V segment lost 2 bases, leaving 2 bases of the junction unmatched. CDR3 loop: CASSLQGGSYEQYF. The DNA for the CDR3 is TGTGCCAGCAGCTTACAGGGAGGGTCCTACGAGCAGTACTTC. Based on the CDR3 plus reference TRBV13 and TRBJ2-7, the full variable domain is AAGVIQSPRHLIKEKRETATLKCYPIPRHDTVYWYQQGPGQDPQFLISFYEKMQSDKGSIPDRFSAQQFSDYHSELNMSSLELGDSALYFCASSLQGGSYEQYFGPGTRLTVT.